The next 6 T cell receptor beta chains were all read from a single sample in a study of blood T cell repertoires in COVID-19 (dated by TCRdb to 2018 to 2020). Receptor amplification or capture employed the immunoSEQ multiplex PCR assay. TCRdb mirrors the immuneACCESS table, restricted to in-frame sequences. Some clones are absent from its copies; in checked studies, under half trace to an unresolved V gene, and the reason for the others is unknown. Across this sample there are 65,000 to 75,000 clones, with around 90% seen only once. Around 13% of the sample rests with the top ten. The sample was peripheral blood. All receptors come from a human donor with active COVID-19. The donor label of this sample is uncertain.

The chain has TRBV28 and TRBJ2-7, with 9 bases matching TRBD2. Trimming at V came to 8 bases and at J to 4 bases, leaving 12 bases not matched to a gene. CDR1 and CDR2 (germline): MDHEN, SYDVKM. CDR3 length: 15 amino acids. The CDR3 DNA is TGTGCCAGCGGAGTTTCCGCGGGAGGGGATTACGAGCAGTACTTC. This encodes CASGVSAGGDYEQYF.

The CDR3 DNA sequence: TGTGCCTGGTGCAGGGGGATGAACACTGAAGCTTTCTTT. It codes for CAWCRGMNTEAFF. The chain couples TRBV30 to TRBJ1-1, with 7 bases identical to TRBD1. Germline V gene data show CDR1 as GTSNPN and CDR2 as SVGIG (reference sequence). V shed 5 bases, J shed 0 bases, and the junction held 3 bases outside the gene matches. The CDR3 extends over 13 amino acids.

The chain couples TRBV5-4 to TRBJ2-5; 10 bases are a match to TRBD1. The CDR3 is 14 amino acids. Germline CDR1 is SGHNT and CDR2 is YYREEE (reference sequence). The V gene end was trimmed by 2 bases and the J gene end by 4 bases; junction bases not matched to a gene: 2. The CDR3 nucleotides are TGTGCCAGCAGCTTCCGGGACAGGGGAGAGACCCAGTACTTC. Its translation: CASSFRDRGETQYF. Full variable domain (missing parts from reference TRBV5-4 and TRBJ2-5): ETGVTQSPTHLIKTRGQQVTLRCSSQSGHNTVSWYQQALGQGPQFIFQYYREEENGRGNFPPRFSGLQFPNYSSELNVNALELDDSALYLCASSFRDRGETQYFGPGTRLLVL.

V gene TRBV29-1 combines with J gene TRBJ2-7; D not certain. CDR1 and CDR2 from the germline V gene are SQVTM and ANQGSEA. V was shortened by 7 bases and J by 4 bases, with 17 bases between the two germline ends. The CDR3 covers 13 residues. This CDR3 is CSDRSFSGYEQYF. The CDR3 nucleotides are TGCAGCGACCGTAGCTTTTCCGGTTACGAGCAGTACTTC.

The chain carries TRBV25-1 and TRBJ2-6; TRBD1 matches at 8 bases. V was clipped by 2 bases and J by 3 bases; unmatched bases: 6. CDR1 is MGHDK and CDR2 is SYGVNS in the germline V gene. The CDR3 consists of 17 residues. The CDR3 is CASSEVQGALGANVLTF. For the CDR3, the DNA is TGTGCCAGCAGTGAAGTGCAGGGGGCGCTTGGGGCCAACGTCCTGACTTTC.

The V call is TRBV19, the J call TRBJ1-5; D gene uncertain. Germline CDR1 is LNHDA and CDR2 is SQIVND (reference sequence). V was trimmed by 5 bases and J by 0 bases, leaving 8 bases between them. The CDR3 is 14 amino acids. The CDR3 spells CASSVSGSNQPQHF. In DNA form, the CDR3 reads TGTGCCAGTAGTGTCTCGGGTAGCAATCAGCCCCAGCATTTT.